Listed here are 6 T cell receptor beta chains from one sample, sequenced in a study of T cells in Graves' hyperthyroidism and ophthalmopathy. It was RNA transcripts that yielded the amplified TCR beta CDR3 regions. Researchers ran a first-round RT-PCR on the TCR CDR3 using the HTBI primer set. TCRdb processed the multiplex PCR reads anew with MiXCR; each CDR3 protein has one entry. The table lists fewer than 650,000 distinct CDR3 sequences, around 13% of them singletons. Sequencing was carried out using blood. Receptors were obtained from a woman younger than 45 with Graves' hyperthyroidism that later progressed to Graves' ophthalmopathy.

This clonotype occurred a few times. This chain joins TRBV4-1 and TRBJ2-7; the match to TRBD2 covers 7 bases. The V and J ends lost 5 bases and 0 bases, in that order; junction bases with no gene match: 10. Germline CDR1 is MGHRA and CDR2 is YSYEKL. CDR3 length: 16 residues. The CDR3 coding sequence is TGCGCCAGCAGCGCCTCTAGCGGATCAAGCTCCTACGAGCAGTACTTC. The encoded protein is CASSASSGSSSYEQYF.

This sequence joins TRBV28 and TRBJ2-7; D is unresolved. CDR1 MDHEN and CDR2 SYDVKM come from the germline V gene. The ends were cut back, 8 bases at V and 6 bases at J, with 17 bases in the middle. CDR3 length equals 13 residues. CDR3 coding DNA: TGTGCCAGCCTATTGATGGGTGGCGGCGAGCAGTACTTC. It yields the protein CASLLMGGGEQYF.

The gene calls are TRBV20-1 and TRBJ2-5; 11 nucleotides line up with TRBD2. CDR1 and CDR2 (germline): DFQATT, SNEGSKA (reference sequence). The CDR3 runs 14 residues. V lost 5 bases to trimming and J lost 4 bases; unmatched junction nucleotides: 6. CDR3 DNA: TGCAGTGCTGGTAGCCTAGCGGGAGGAGAGACCCAGTACTTC. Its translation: CSAGSLAGGETQYF.

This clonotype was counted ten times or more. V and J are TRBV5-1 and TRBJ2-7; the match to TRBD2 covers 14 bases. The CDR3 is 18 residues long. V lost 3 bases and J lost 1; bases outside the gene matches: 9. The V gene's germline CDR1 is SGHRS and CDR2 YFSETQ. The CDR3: CASSYSGTSGGISYEQYF. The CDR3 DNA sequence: TGCGCCAGCAGCTACTCCGGGACTAGCGGGGGTATTTCCTACGAGCAGTACTTC. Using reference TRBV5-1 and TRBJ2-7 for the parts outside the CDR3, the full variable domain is KAGVTQTPRYLIKTRGQQVTLSCSPISGHRSVSWYQQTPGQGLQFLFEYFSETQRNKGNFPGRFSGRQFSNSRSEMNVSTLELGDSALYLCASSYSGTSGGISYEQYFGPGTRLTVT.

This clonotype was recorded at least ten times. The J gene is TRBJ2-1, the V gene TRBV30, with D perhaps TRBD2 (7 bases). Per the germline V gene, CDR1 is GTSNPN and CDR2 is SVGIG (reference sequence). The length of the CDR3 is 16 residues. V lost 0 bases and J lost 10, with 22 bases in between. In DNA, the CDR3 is TGTGCCTGGAGTGTACAGGGCGGGAGACCATCAGGGGAGCAGTTCTTC. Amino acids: CAWSVQGGRPSGEQFF.

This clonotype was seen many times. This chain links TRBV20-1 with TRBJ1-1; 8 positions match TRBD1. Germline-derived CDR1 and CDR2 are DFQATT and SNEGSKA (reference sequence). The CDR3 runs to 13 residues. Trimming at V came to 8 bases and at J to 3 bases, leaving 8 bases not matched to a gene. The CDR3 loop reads CSTYGQGDTEAFF. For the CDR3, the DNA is TGCAGTACATACGGACAGGGAGACACTGAAGCTTTCTTT.